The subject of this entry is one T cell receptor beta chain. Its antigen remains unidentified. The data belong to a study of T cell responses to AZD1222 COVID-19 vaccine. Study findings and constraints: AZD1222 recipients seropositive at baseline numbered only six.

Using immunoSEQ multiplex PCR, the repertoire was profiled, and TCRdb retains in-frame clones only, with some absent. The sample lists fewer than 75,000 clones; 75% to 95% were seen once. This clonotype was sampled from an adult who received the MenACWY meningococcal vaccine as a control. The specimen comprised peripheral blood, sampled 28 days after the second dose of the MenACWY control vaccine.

Written as DNA, the CDR3 is TGTGCCAGCATCCTAGGGGGGCACCGAGTCAGGGTACCTGAAGCTTTCTTT. This codes for CASILGGHRVRVPEAFF. The chain couples TRBV9 to TRBJ1-1; D possibly corresponds to TRBD1 (6 bases). CDR1 and CDR2 (germline): SGDLS, YYNGEE. V was trimmed by 6 bases and J by 6 bases, leaving 27 bases between them. The CDR3 spans 17 residues.